This is a list of T cell receptor beta chains from one sample in a study of T cell repertoires in cytomegalovirus infection. TCRdb re-derived calls from the reads in MiXCR, one entry per CDR3 protein. The profile shows almost 550,000 distinct CDR3 sequences, approximately 16% of them singletons. Sequences were obtained from CD8+ T cells from PBMCs. Every receptor here comes from a human donor in good health (CMV status not recorded). Some clones in this sample may be carry-over from other donors' samples. Both conserved end residues are trimmed from each CDR3. A D gene is named only where the DNA matches it firmly. Not every row has a clone size; where given, it reads once, few, many or a size class.

CDR3 | J | V | size | D
ASSVGATQLDGEQY | TRBJ2-7 | TRBV9 | few | -
ASSAPGTGNQPQH | TRBJ1-5 | TRBV7-9 | many | -
ASSLRDRGRSGYT | TRBJ1-2 | TRBV6-1 | many | TRBD1
ADWGGTGELF | TRBJ2-2 | TRBV12-3/TRBV12-4 | few | -
ASSVHGRENEQY | TRBJ2-7 | TRBV7-9 | many | -
ASSSLDWNNSPLH | TRBJ1-6 | TRBV7-2 | many | -
ASGLAGLSYEQY | TRBJ2-7 | TRBV12-5 | many | TRBD2
AITGDRERDTEAF | TRBJ1-1 | TRBV10-3 | - | TRBD1
ATLSGGSGAYEQY | TRBJ2-7 | TRBV27 | many | -
ASSLPLAGELF | TRBJ2-2 | TRBV28 | few | -
ASSPTLEREFYEQY | TRBJ2-7 | TRBV7-2 | many | TRBD2
ASSPWRWAETQY | TRBJ2-5 | TRBV6-1 | many | -
ASSLVLGLGRYSPLH | TRBJ1-6 | TRBV7-9 | - | -
ASSYEGSTYEQY | TRBJ2-7 | TRBV6-5 | - | -
ASQSGLATEQF | TRBJ2-1 | TRBV7-9 | many | TRBD2
ASSVEGTQETQY | TRBJ2-5 | TRBV9 | few | -
ATSKSRAGDYGYT | TRBJ1-2 | TRBV15 | - | -
ASSSGTQAPSPANYGYT | TRBJ1-2 | TRBV27 | - | -
ASSLEVYGYT | TRBJ1-2 | TRBV12-3/TRBV12-4 | few | -
ASSLAQSSTDTQY | TRBJ2-3 | TRBV11-2 | many | -
ASSFPNEQF | TRBJ2-1 | TRBV28 | many | -
ASSFREGGYGYT | TRBJ1-2 | TRBV12-3/TRBV12-4 | - | -
SARGADTEAF | TRBJ1-1 | TRBV20-1 | - | -
ASSDAPGGLDYGYT | TRBJ1-2 | TRBV6-1 | few | TRBD1
ASSPAPAGPQH | TRBJ1-5 | TRBV7-9 | many | -
ASTPEDVPFGYT | TRBJ1-2 | TRBV12-3/TRBV12-4 | many | -
AISESKREMNTEAF | TRBJ1-1 | TRBV10-3 | - | -
ASSLQGPDTEAF | TRBJ1-1 | TRBV5-1 | few | TRBD1
SARIQGYEQY | TRBJ2-7 | TRBV20-1 | - | -
ASSVVGQGGTEAF | TRBJ1-1 | TRBV9 | - | TRBD1
ASSDGELTYNSPLH | TRBJ1-6 | TRBV25-1 | many | -
ASSFYAGGYNEQF | TRBJ2-1 | TRBV7-2 | many | TRBD2
ASRPNNPPLH | TRBJ1-6 | TRBV13 | - | -
ASSFYPGAPQETQY | TRBJ2-5 | TRBV12-3/TRBV12-4 | many | -
ASSLAGRGVPNTEAF | TRBJ1-1 | TRBV7-9 | many | TRBD1
ASNLDGDYSPLH | TRBJ1-6 | TRBV5-6 | few | -
ATSKDRDGNTEAF | TRBJ1-1 | TRBV15 | - | TRBD1
ASSLSREGEDEKLF | TRBJ1-4 | TRBV28 | few | -
AISALGEGTEAF | TRBJ1-1 | TRBV10-3 | few | -
ASSLKGGGLAETQY | TRBJ2-5 | TRBV7-3 | - | -
ASSLSGPEISYEQY | TRBJ2-7 | TRBV27 | - | -
ASSTYRAEQF | TRBJ2-1 | TRBV7-9 | many | -